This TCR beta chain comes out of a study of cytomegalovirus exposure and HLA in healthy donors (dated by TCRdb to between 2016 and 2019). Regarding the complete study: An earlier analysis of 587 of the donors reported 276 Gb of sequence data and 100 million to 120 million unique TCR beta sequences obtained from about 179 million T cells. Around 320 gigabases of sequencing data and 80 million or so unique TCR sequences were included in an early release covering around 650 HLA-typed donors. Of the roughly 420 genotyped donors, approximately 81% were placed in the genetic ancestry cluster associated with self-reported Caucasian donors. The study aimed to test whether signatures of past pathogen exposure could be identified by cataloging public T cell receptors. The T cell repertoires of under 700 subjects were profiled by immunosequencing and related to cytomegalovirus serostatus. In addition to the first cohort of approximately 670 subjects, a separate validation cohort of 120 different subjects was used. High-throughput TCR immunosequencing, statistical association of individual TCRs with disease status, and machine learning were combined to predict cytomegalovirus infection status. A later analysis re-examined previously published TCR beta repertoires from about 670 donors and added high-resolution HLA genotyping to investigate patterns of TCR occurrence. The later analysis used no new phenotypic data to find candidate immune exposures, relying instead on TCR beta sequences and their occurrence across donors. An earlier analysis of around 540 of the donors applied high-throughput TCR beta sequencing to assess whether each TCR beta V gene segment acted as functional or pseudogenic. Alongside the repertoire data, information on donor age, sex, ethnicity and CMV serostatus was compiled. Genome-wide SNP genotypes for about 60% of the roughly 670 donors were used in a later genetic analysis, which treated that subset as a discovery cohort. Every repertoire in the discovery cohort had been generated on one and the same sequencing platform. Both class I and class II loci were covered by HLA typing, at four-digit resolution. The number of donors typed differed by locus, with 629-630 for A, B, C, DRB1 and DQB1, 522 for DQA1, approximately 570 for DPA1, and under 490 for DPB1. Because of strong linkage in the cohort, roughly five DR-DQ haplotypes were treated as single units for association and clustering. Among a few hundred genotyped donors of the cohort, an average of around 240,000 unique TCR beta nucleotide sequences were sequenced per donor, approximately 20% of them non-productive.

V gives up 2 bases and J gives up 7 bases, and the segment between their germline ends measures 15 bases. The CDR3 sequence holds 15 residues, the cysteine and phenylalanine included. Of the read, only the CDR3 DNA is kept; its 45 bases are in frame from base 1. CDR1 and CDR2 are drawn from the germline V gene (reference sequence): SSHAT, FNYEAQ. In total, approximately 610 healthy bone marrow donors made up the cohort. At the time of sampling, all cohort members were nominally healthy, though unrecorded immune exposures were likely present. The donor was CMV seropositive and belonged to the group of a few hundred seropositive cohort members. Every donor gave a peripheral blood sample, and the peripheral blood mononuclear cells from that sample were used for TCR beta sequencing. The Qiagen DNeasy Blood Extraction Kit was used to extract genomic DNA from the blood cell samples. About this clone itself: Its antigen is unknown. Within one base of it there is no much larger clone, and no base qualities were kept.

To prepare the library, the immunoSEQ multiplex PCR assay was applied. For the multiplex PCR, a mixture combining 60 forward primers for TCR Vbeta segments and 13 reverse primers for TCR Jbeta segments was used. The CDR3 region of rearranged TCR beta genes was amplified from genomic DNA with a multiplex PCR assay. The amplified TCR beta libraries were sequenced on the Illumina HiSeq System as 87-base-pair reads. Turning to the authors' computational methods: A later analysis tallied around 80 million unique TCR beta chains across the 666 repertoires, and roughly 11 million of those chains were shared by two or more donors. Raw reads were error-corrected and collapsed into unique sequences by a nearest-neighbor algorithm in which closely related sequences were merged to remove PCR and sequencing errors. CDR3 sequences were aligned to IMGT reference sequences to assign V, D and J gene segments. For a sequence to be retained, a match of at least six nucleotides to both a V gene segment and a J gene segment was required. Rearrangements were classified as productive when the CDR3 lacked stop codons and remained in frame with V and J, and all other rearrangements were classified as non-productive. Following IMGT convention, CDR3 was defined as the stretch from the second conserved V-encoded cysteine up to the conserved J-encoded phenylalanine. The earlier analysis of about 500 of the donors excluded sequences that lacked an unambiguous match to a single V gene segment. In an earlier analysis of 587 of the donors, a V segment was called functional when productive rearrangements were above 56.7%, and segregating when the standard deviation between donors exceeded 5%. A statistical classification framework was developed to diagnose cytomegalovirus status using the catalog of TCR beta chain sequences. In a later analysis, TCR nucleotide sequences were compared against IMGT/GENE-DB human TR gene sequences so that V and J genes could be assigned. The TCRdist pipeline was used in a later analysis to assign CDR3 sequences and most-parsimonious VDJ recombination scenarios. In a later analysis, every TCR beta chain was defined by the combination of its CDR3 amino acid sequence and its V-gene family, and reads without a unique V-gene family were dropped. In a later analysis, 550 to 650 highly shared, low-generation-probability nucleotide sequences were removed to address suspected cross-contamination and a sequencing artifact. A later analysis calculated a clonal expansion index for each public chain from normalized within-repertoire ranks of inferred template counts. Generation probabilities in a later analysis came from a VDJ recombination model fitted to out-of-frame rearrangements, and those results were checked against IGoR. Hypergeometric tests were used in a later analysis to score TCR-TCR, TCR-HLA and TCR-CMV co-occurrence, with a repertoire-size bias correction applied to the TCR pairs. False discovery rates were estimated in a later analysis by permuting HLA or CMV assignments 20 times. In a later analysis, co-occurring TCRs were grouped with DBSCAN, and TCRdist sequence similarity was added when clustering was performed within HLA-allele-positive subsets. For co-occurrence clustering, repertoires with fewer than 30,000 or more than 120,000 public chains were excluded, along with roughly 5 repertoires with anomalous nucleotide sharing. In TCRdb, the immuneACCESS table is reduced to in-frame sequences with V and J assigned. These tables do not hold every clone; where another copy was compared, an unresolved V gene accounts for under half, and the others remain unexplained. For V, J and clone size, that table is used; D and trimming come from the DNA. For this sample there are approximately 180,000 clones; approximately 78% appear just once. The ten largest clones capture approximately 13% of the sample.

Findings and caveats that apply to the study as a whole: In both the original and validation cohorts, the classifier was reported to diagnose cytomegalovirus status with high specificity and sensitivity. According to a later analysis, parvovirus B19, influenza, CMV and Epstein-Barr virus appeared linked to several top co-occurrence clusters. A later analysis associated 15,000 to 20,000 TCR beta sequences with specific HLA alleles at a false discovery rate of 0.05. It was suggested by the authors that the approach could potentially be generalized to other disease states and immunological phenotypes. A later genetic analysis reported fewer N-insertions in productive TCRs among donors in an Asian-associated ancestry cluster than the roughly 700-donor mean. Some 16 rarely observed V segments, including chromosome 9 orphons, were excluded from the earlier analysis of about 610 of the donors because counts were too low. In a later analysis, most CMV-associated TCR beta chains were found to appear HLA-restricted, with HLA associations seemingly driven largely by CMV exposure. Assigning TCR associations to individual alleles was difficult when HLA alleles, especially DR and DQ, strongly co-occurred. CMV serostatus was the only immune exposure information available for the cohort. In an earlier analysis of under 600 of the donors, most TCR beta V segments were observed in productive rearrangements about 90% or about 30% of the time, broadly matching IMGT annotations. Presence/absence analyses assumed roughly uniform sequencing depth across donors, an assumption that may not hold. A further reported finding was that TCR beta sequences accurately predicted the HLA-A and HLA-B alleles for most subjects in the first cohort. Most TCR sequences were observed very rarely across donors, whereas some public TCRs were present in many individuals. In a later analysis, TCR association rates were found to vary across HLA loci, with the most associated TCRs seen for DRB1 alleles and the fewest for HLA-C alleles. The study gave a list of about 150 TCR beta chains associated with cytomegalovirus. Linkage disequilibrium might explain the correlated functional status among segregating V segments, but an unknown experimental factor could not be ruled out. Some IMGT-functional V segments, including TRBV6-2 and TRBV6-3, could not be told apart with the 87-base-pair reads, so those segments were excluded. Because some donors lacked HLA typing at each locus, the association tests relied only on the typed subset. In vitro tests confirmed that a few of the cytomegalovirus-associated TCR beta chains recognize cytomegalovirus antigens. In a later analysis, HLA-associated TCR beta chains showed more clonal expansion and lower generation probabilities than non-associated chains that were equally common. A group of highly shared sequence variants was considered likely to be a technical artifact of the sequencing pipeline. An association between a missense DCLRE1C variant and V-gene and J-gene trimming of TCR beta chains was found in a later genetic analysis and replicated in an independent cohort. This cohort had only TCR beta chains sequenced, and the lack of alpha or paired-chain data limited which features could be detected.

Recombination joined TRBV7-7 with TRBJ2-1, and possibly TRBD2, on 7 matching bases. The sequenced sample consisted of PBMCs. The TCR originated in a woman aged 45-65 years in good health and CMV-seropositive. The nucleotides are TGTGCCAGCAGCTTAAGTCGGGGGGCCAGGAATGAGCAGTTCTTC. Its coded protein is CASSLSRGARNEQFF.